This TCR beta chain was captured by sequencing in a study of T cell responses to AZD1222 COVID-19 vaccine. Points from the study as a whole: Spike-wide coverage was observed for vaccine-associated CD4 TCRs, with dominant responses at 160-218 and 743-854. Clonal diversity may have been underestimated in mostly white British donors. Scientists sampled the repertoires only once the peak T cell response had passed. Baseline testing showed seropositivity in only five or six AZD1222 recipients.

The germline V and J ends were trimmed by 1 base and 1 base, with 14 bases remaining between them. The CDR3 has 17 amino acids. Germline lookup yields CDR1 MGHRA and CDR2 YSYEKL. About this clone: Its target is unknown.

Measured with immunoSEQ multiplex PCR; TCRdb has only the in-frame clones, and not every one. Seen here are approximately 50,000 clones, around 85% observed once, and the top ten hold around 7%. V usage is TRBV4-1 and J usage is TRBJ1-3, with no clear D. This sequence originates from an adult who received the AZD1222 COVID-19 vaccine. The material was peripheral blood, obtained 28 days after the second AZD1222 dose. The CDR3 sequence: CASSQGSLYRSGNTIYF. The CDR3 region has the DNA TGCGCCAGCAGCCAAGGGTCTCTATATAGATCTGGAAACACCATATATTTT.